This T cell receptor beta chain was profiled in a study of T cells in Graves' hyperthyroidism and ophthalmopathy. The source material, RNA transcripts, was used to amplify TCR beta CDR3 regions. Researchers ran a first-round RT-PCR on the TCR CDR3 using the HTBI primer set. MiXCR, applied by TCRdb to the multiplex PCR reads, yields one record per CDR3 protein. The table records roughly 510,000 distinct CDR3 sequences, less than 25% of them present only once. This clonotype was found many times. CDR3 length equals 14 residues. The V end lost 8 bases, the J end lost 5 bases, and 19 bases lay between the germline ends. The V gene's germline CDR1 is MNHEY and CDR2 SMNVEV (reference sequence).

The sequencing input was blood. The chain combines TRBV27 with TRBJ2-7, with D maybe TRBD1 (5 bases). This TCR was sampled from a man in his late teens or twenties with Graves' hyperthyroidism. DNA of the CDR3: TGTGCCAGCCGCCCTGGTAAGGGGTCGAACGAGCAGTACTTC. Protein sequence: CASRPGKGSNEQYF.